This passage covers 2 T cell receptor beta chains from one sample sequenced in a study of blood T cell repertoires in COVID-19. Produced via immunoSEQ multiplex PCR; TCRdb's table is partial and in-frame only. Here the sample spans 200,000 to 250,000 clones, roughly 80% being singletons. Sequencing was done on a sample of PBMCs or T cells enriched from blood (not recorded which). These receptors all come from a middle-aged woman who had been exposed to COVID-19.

This chain's CDR3 is CASSSRTGKGDEQYF. The CDR3 DNA follows: TGTGCCAGCAGCTCAAGGACAGGAAAGGGTGACGAGCAGTACTTC. The J gene is TRBJ2-7, the V gene TRBV7-9; 7 bases fit TRBD1. V lost 4 bases and J lost 5; bases outside the gene matches: 11. CDR3 length: 15 amino acids. Germline values: CDR1 SEHNR, CDR2 FQNEAQ (reference sequence).

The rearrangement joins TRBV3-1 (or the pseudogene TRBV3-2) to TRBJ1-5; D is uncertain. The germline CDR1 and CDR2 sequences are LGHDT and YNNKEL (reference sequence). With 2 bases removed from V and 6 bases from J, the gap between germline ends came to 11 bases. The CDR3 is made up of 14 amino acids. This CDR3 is CASSQRIGGQPQHF. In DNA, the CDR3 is TGTGCCAGCAGCCAAAGAATAGGAGGTCAGCCCCAGCATTTT.